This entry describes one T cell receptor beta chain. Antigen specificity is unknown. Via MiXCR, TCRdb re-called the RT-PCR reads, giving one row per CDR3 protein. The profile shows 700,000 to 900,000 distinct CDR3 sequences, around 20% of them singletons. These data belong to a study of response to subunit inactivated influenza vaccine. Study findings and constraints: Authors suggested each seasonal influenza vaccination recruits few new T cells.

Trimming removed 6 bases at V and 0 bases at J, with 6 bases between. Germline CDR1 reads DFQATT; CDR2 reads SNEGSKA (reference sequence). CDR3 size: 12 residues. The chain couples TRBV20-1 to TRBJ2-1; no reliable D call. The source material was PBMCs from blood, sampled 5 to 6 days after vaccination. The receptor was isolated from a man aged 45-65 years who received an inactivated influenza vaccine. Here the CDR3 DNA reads TGCAGTGCCGCACTCTCCTACAATGAGCAGTTCTTC. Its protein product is CSAALSYNEQFF.